This T cell receptor (beta chain) was documented in a study of CD8 T cells in Susac syndrome. A quantity of roughly 0.5 to 1 ug RNA underwent reverse transcription using random hexamers. With immunoSEQ multiplex PCR, TCR beta CDR3 was amplified across 54 Vbeta and 13 Jbeta. TCRdb re-called the immunoSEQ multiplex PCR reads with MiXCR, one entry per CDR3 protein. The profile covers 150,000 to 160,000 distinct CDR3 sequences, with approximately 95% appearing a single time and 0.15% to 0.2% taken by the ten largest. This clonotype was picked up a small number of times. What it binds is not known. High-throughput TCR beta sequencing covered peripheral CD8+ and CD4+ T cells. Germline CDR1 reads SGHDN; CDR2 reads FVKESK. Trimming cost V 3 bases and J 13 bases, with 12 bases left between them. There are 12 residues in the CDR3. Findings and limits, study-wide: When the CD4+ T cell repertoires of patients with Susac syndrome were examined, they did not show any clonal expansion.

Input material: CD4+ T cells from PBMCs. The rearrangement uses TRBV14 and TRBJ2-2, with D perhaps TRBD1 or TRBD2 (5 bases each). This clonotype originated in a human donor with Susac syndrome. The CDR3 here is CASSHDWGRLFF. The DNA for the CDR3 is TGTGCCAGCAGCCACGACTGGGGGAGGCTGTTTTTT.